These T cell receptor beta chains were read from a single sample in a study of tumor-infiltrating lymphocytes in primary liver carcinoma. One entry per CDR3 protein results from TCRdb running MiXCR on the multiplex PCR reads. The table has about 200,000 distinct CDR3 sequences, 65% seen once. Material for sequencing was peripheral blood. These receptors were taken from a woman aged 55-70 years with primary liver carcinoma and hepatitis B virus infection. The CDR3 runs from the conserved cysteine through the conserved F or W. D genes are given only for firm matches. Only some rows state a clone size, as once, few, many or a class for expanded clones.

J gene: TRBJ2-5; clone size: few; D gene: NA; V gene: TRBV5-4; CDR3 protein: CASSLEQPTSQETQYF; CDR3 DNA: TGTGCCAGCAGCTTGGAACAGCCTACCTCTCAAGAGACCCAGTACTTC
J gene: TRBJ2-3; clone size: many; D gene: NA; V gene: TRBV12-3/TRBV12-4; CDR3 protein: CASSFFGTDSGEQYF; CDR3 DNA: TGTGCCAGCAGTTTCTTTGGGACTGATAGCGGCGAGCAGTATTTT
J gene: TRBJ2-3; clone size: NA; D gene: NA; V gene: TRBV7-9; CDR3 protein: CASSLHRGGSTDTQYF; CDR3 DNA: TGTGCCAGCAGCTTGCATCGTGGGGGTAGTACAGATACGCAGTATTTT
J gene: TRBJ1-1; clone size: NA; D gene: NA; V gene: TRBV20-1; CDR3 protein: CSASSGGANTEAFF; CDR3 DNA: TGCAGTGCTAGTAGCGGGGGCGCGAACACTGAAGCTTTCTTT
J gene: TRBJ2-7; clone size: once; D gene: NA; V gene: TRBV11-2; CDR3 protein: CASNIHRAALLYEQYF; CDR3 DNA: TGTGCCAGCAACATCCATCGGGCAGCGCTATTATACGAGCAATACTTC
J gene: TRBJ2-4; clone size: NA; D gene: NA; V gene: TRBV11-2; CDR3 protein: CASSLVPASQAIQYF; CDR3 DNA: TGTGCCAGCAGTTTAGTACCGGCTAGCCAGGCCATTCAGTACTTC
J gene: TRBJ2-1; clone size: once; D gene: NA; V gene: TRBV29-1; CDR3 protein: CGVHPLVDDTRNEQFF; CDR3 DNA: TGCGGTGTTCACCCTCTAGTGGATGATACGAGGAATGAGCAGTTCTTC
J gene: TRBJ2-1; clone size: NA; D gene: TRBD2; V gene: TRBV11-1; CDR3 protein: CASGSPPDGRAFSEQFF; CDR3 DNA: TGTGCCAGCGGCTCCCCTCCTGACGGGAGGGCCTTTAGTGAGCAATTCTTC
J gene: TRBJ1-1; clone size: NA; D gene: NA; V gene: TRBV4-1; CDR3 protein: CASNHSPGVDTEAFF; CDR3 DNA: TGCGCCAGCAACCATAGCCCGGGAGTAGACACTGAAGCTTTCTTT
J gene: TRBJ1-1; clone size: few; D gene: TRBD1; V gene: TRBV5-6; CDR3 protein: CASSLATGQGWNTEAFF; CDR3 DNA: TGTGCCAGCAGCTTGGCCACAGGACAGGGCTGGAACACTGAAGCTTTCTTT
J gene: TRBJ1-4; clone size: many; D gene: NA; V gene: TRBV29-1; CDR3 protein: CSVEDTQGANEKLFF; CDR3 DNA: TGCAGCGTTGAAGATACACAGGGTGCTAATGAAAAACTGTTTTTT
J gene: TRBJ2-7; clone size: NA; D gene: NA; V gene: TRBV6-2/TRBV6-3; CDR3 protein: CASSYEVPYEQCF; CDR3 DNA: TGTGCCAGCAGTTACGAGGTACCCTATGAGCAGTGCTTC
J gene: TRBJ2-7; clone size: many; D gene: NA; V gene: TRBV4-1; CDR3 protein: CASSQVPVSEQYF; CDR3 DNA: TGCGCCAGCAGCCAAGTCCCCGTCTCCGAGCAGTACTTC
J gene: TRBJ2-2; clone size: once; D gene: TRBD1; V gene: TRBV11-3; CDR3 protein: CASSKQGAGELSF; CDR3 DNA: TGTGCCAGCAGTAAGCAGGGGGCCGGGGAGCTGTCTTTT
J gene: TRBJ2-1; clone size: NA; D gene: TRBD2; V gene: TRBV4-1; CDR3 protein: CASSRLIAGVSYNEQFF; CDR3 DNA: TGCGCCAGCAGCCGACTAATAGCGGGAGTCTCCTACAATGAGCAGTTCTTC
J gene: TRBJ2-1; clone size: few; D gene: TRBD2; V gene: TRBV5-5; CDR3 protein: CASSLAAGLALNEQFF; CDR3 DNA: TGTGCCAGCAGCTTGGCCGCGGGACTAGCGCTCAATGAGCAGTTCTTC
J gene: TRBJ2-5; clone size: many; D gene: TRBD1; V gene: TRBV29-1; CDR3 protein: CSVQGGEETQYF; CDR3 DNA: TGCAGCGTACAGGGGGGCGAAGAGACCCAGTACTTC
J gene: TRBJ2-1; clone size: NA; D gene: TRBD2; V gene: TRBV4-1; CDR3 protein: CADNQDVGLAGVGGNEQFF; CDR3 DNA: TGCGCCGACAACCAAGATGTGGGACTAGCGGGAGTAGGTGGCAATGAGCAGTTCTTC
J gene: TRBJ1-6; clone size: few; D gene: NA; V gene: TRBV7-9; CDR3 protein: CASSLTEDSPLHF; CDR3 DNA: TGTGCCAGCAGCTTAACTGAAGATTCACCCCTCCACTTT
J gene: TRBJ1-2; clone size: NA; D gene: NA; V gene: TRBV6-1; CDR3 protein: CASSVFRWSFYTF; CDR3 DNA: TGTGCCAGCAGTGTATTCAGGTGGAGTTTTTACACCTTC
J gene: TRBJ2-7; clone size: NA; D gene: TRBD1; V gene: TRBV11-2; CDR3 protein: CASSLRDRGIYDQCF; CDR3 DNA: TGTGCCAGCAGCTTAAGAGACAGGGGAATCTACGATCAGTGCTTC
J gene: TRBJ2-5; clone size: many; D gene: TRBD2; V gene: TRBV11-2; CDR3 protein: CASRAREAQETQYF; CDR3 DNA: TGTGCCAGCAGGGCGCGGGAGGCACAAGAGACCCAGTACTTC
J gene: TRBJ2-2; clone size: NA; D gene: NA; V gene: TRBV11-3; CDR3 protein: CASSPSVTHTGELFF; CDR3 DNA: TGTGCCAGCAGCCCGTCAGTTACCCACACCGGGGAACTGTTTTTT
J gene: TRBJ2-6; clone size: many; D gene: TRBD2; V gene: TRBV11-2; CDR3 protein: CASSLGRGGNSGANVLTF; CDR3 DNA: TGTGCCAGCAGCTTAGGGCGGGGGGGCAACTCTGGGGCCAACGTCCTGACTTTC
J gene: TRBJ1-1; clone size: many; D gene: NA; V gene: TRBV12-3/TRBV12-4; CDR3 protein: CASSLATGTKAFF; CDR3 DNA: TGTGCCAGCAGTCTAGCCACAGGGACGAAAGCTTTCTTT
J gene: TRBJ1-4; clone size: many; D gene: NA; V gene: TRBV12-3/TRBV12-4; CDR3 protein: CASSFWGANEKLFF; CDR3 DNA: TGTGCCAGCAGTTTTTGGGGAGCTAATGAAAAACTGTTTTTT
J gene: TRBJ2-2; clone size: many; D gene: TRBD2; V gene: TRBV12-3/TRBV12-4; CDR3 protein: CASSPGGTNTGELFF; CDR3 DNA: TGTGCCAGCAGCCCGGGGGGTACGAACACCGGGGAGCTGTTTTTT
J gene: TRBJ1-1; clone size: once; D gene: TRBD1; V gene: TRBV12-3/TRBV12-4; CDR3 protein: CANSTARTGPGSTEAFF; CDR3 DNA: TGTGCCAACAGTACGGCCCGGACAGGGCCCGGGAGCACTGAAGCTTTCTTT
J gene: TRBJ2-5; clone size: medium-sized; D gene: NA; V gene: TRBV11-1; CDR3 protein: CASSLRRYQETQYF; CDR3 DNA: TGTGCCAGCAGCTTACGGCGATACCAAGAGACCCAGTACTTC
J gene: TRBJ1-2; clone size: NA; D gene: TRBD1; V gene: TRBV10-2; CDR3 protein: CASGVGRQGGGHTF; CDR3 DNA: TGCGCCAGCGGTGTTGGTAGACAGGGGGGTGGCCACACCTTC
J gene: TRBJ2-3; clone size: NA; D gene: NA; V gene: TRBV11-2; CDR3 protein: CASRADPATRLAGTDTQYF; CDR3 DNA: TGTGCCAGCAGGGCGGACCCAGCTACGCGCCTCGCGGGTACAGATACGCAGTATTTT
J gene: TRBJ2-2; clone size: NA; D gene: NA; V gene: TRBV5-5; CDR3 protein: CASIPLGLANTGELFF; CDR3 DNA: TGTGCCAGCATCCCATTGGGGCTCGCGAACACCGGGGAGCTGTTTTTT